This T cell receptor beta chain comes out of a study of shared clonotypes between healthy human individuals. Findings and limits, study-wide: Memory subsets had estimated richness that was generally smaller than that of naive subsets.

The germline V gene encodes CDR1 MGHRA and CDR2 YSYEKL. Trimming left V 1 base short and J 5 bases short, with 17 bases between. CDR3 size: 17 residues. Comment on this clone: The antigen remains unidentified.

Terminally differentiated effector memory CD45RA+ cells were left out of the naive CD8 fraction, which was CD45RO-negative and positively selected for CCR7. Several immunoSEQ plates held equal portions of the genomic DNA taken from each subset. In the original processing: Filtering of immunoSEQ junctional sequences could not match full-length read filtering. The data were produced by immunoSEQ multiplex PCR, yet TCRdb's version contains in-frame clones alone and is incomplete. V and J calls and clone size are copied from that table; D and trimming were computed from the DNA. In the table there are roughly 2.1 million clones, under 95% of which are singletons.

J is TRBJ2-2 and V is TRBV4-1, with a tentative D call TRBD1 (6 bases). What was sequenced was naive CD8+ T cells from PBMCs. This clonotype was obtained from a man younger than 35 in good health. Some clones in this sample may be carry-over from other donors' samples. The CDR3 region is CASSQALRGTGTGELFF. CDR3 DNA sequence: TGCGCCAGCAGCCAAGCGCTTCGGGGAACAGGGACCGGGGAGCTGTTTTTT.